This entry concerns a single T cell receptor (beta chain). Its target is unknown. This entry is derived from a study of T cell responses to AZD1222 COVID-19 vaccine. Study results and caveats: CD4 TCRs covered the whole spike, strongest at regions 160-218 and 743-854.

Per the germline V gene, CDR1 is DFQATT and CDR2 is SNEGSKA (reference sequence). V lost 3 bases and J 8 bases, leaving 5 bases between the germline ends. The CDR3 covers 11 residues. Clones were read by immunoSEQ multiplex PCR, and TCRdb kept only the in-frame ones, dropping some. The sample consists of 150,000 to 200,000 clones, 80% to 95% of them appearing once. Here the sequenced sample was peripheral blood, taken on day 0 of AZD1222 vaccination. The chain carries TRBV20-1 and TRBJ1-6; D uncertain. This receptor was taken from an adult in good health. CDR3 DNA sequence: TGCAGTGCTAGTTGGGATTCACCCCTCCACTTT. Its protein is CSASWDSPLHF.